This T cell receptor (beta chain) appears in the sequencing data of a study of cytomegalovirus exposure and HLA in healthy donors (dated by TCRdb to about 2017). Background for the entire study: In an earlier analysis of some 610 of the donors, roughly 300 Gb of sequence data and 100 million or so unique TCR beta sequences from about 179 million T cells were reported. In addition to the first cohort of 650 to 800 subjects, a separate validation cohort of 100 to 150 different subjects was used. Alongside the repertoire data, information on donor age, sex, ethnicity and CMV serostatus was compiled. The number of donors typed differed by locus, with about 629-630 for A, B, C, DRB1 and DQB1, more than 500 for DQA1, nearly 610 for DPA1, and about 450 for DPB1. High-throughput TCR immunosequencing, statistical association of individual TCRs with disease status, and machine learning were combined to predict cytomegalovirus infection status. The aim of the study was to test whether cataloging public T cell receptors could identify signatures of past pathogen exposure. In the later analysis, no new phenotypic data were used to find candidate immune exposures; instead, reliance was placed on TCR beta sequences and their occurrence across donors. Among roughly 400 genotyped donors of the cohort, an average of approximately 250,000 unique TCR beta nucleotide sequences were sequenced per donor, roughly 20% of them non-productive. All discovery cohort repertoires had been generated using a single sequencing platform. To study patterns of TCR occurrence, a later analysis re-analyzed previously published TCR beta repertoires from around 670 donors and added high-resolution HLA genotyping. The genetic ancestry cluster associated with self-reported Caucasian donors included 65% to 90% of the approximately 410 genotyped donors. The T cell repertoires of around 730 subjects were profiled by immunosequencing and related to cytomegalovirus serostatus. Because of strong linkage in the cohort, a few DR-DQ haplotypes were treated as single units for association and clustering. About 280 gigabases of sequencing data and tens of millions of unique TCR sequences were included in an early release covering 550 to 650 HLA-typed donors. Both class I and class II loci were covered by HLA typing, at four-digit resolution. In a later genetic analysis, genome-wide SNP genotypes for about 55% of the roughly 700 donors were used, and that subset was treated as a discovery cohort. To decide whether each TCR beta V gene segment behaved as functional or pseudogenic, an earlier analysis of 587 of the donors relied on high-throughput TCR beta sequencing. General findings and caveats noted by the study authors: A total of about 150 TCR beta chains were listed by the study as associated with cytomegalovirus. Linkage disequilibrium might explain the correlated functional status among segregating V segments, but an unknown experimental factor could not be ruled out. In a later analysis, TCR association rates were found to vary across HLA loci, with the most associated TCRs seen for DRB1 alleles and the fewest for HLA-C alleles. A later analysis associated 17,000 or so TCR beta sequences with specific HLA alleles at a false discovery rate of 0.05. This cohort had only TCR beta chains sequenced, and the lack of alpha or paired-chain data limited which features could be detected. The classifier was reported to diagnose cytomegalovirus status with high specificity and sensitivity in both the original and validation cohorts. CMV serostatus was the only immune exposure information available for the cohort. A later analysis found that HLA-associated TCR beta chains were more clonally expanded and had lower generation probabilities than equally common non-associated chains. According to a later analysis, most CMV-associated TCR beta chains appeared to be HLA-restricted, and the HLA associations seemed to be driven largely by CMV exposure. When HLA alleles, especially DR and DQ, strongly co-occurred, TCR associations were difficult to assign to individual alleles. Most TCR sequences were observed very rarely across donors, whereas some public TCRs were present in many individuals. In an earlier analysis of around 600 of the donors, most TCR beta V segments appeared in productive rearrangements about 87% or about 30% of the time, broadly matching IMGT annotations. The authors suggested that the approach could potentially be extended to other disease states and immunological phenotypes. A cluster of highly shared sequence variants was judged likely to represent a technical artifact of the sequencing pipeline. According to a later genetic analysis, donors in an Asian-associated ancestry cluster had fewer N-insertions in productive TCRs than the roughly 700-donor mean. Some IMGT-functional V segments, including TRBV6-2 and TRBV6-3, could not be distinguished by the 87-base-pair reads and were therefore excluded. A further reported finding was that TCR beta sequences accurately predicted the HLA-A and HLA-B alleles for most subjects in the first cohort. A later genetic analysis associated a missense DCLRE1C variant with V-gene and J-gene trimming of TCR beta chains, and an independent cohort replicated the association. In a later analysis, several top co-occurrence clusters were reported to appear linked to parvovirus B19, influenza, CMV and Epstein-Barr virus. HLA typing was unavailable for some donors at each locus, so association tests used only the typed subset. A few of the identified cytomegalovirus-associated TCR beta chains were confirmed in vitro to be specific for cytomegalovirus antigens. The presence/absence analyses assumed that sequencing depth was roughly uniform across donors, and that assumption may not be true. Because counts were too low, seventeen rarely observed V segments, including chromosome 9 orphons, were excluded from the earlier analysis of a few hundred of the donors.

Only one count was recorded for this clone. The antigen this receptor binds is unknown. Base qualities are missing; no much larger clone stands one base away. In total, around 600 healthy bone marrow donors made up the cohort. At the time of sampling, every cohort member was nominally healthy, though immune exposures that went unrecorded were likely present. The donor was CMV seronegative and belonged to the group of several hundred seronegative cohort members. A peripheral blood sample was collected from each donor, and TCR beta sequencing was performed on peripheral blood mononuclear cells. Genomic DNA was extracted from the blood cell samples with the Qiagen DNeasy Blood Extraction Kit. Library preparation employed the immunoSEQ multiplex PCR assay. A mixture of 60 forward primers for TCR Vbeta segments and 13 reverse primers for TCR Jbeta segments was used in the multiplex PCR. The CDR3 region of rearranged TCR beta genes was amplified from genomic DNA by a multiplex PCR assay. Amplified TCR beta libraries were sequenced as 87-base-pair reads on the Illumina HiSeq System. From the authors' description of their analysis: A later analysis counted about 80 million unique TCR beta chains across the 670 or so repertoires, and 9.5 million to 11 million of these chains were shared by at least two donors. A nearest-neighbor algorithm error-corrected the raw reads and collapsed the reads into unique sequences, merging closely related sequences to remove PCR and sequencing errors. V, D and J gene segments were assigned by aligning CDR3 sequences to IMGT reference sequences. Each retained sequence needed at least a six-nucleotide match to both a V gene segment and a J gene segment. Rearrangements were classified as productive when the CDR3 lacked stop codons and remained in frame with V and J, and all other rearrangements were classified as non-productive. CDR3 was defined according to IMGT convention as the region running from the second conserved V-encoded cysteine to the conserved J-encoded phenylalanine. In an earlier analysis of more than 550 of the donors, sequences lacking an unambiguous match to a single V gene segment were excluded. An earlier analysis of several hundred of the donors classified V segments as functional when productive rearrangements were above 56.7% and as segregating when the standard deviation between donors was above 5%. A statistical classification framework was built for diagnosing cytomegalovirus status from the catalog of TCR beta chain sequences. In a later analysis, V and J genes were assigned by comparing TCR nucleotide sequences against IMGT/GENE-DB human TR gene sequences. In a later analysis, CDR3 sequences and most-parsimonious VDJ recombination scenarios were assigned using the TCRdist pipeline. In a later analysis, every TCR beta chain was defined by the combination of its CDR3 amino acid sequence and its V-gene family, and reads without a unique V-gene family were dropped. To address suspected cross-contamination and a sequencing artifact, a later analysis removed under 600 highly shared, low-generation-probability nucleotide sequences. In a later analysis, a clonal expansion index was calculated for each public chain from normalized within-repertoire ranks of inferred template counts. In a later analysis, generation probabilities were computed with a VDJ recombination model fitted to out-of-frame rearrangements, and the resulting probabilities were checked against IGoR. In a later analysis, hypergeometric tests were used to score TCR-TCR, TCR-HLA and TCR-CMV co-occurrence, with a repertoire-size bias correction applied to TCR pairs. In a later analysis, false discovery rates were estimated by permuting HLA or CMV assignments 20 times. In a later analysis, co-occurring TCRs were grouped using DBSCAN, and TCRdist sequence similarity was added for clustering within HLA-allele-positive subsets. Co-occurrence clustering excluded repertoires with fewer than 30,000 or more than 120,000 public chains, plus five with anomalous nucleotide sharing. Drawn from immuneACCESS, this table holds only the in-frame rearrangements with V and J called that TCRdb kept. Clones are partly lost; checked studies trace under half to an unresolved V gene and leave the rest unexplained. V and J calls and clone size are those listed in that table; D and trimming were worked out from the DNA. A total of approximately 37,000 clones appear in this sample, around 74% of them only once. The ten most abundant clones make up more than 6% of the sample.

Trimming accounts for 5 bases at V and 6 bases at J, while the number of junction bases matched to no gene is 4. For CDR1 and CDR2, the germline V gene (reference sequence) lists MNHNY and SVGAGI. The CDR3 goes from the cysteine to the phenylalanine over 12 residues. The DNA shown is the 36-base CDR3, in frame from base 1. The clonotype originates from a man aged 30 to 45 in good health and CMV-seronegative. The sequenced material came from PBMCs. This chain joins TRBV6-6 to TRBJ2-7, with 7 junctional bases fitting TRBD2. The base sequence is TGTGCCAGCAGTCAAACTAGCGTCGAGCAGTACTTC. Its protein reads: CASSQTSVEQYF.